Below are 10 T cell receptor beta chains sequenced from a single sample in a study of identical twins. Using its own MiXCR run on the 5' RACE reads, TCRdb lists one record per CDR3 protein. There are around 1.7 million distinct CDR3 sequences in the sample; roughly a third occur only once, and under 0.35% lies in the top ten. The sequencing input was cord blood. Every receptor here comes from a newborn girl in good health.

The table lists this clonotype with many counts. The chain combines TRBV25-1 with TRBJ2-7; 7 bases are a match to TRBD1. This CDR3 spans 13 amino acids. After removal of 1 base from V and 5 bases from J, the junction contained 2 bases not matched to a gene. Germline V gene data show CDR1 as MGHDK and CDR2 as SYGVNS. The CDR3 nucleotides are TGTGCCAGCAGTGAATGGGGACAGAACGAGCAGTACTTC. As protein: CASSEWGQNEQYF.

This clonotype was counted only a few times. The chain uses TRBV6-2 or TRBV6-3 and TRBJ2-3, with D unresolved. V was shortened by 2 bases and J by 4 bases, with 13 bases between the two germline ends. The CDR3 runs to 15 residues. Germline V CDR1 and CDR2: MNHEY, SVGEGT. Written as DNA, the CDR3 is TGTGCCAGCAGTTACCCCTTTTATGGGGCAGATACGCAGTATTTT. The encoded protein is CASSYPFYGADTQYF.

The chain joins TRBV2 to TRBJ1-5, with D possibly matching TRBD1 (5 bases). This CDR3 spans 16 amino acids. Per the germline V gene, CDR1 is SNHLY and CDR2 is FYNNEI. V lost 5 bases to trimming and J lost 0 bases, with 14 bases between them. The CDR3 spells CASSLTGGDSNQPQHF. In DNA, the CDR3 is TGTGCCAGCAGTCTTACAGGAGGCGATAGCAATCAGCCCCAGCATTTT.

This clonotype was counted only a few times. The CDR3 region has the DNA TGTGCCAGCAGCGTAGCAGGGCTCGACGAGCAGTACTTC. Protein sequence: CASSVAGLDEQYF. The genes are TRBV9 and TRBJ2-4; possibly TRBD1 for D (5 bases). The J call is uncertain, as TRBJ2-7 better fits the DNA end. CDR3 length: 13 amino acids. Germline V gene lookup returns CDR1 SGDLS and CDR2 YYNGEE.

The CDR3 reads CASSLPRLAGGYNEQFF. The CDR3 DNA follows: TGTGCCAGCAGTTTACCCAGACTAGCGGGAGGGTACAATGAGCAGTTCTTC. The V and J genes are TRBV12-3 or TRBV12-4 and TRBJ2-1, with 14 bases lining up with TRBD2. Germline trimming cut 2 bases from V and 4 bases from J; bases unmatched to any gene: 4. CDR3 length: 17 amino acids.

The V and J genes are TRBV20-1 and TRBJ2-1; 9 nucleotides agree with TRBD2. The V gene's germline CDR1 is DFQATT and CDR2 SNEGSKA (reference sequence). This CDR3 is built from 17 residues. V dropped 0 bases and J dropped 13; count of bases not matched to a gene: 19. The CDR3 sequence is CSARDLPGAGGPFIQFF. The CDR3 coding sequence is TGCAGTGCTAGAGATTTACCGGGAGCGGGGGGCCCCTTTATCCAGTTCTTC.

This clonotype turned up a few times. In nucleotides, the CDR3 is TGCAGCGTTGTAGTTCTCAATGAGCAGTTCTTC. Translation gives CSVVVLNEQFF. The chain employs TRBV29-1 and TRBJ2-1; D call uncertain. The CDR3 has 11 residues. Germline loops: CDR1 SQVTM, CDR2 ANQGSEA. The V gene lost 4 bases and the J gene lost 6 bases, with 7 bases spanning the gap.

The chain uses TRBV6-5 and TRBJ2-5; 10 bases align to TRBD2. The CDR3 spans 16 residues. The ends lost 7 bases at V and 0 bases at J; junction bases unmatched: 8. Germline-derived CDR1 and CDR2 are MNHEY and SVGAGI. CDR3 loop: CASTSGRENYQETQYF. As DNA, the CDR3 is TGTGCCAGCACGAGCGGGAGGGAAAATTACCAAGAGACCCAGTACTTC.

The chain links TRBV6-5 to TRBJ1-5; 7 bases fit TRBD1. Trimming cost V 2 bases and J 4 bases; bases outside gene matches: 17. Germline V lookup: CDR1 MNHEY, CDR2 SVGAGI. This CDR3 spans 19 amino acids. CDR3 region: CASSYRNRGQAEGNQPQHF. As DNA, the CDR3 is TGTGCCAGCAGTTACCGGAATCGAGGACAGGCGGAGGGGAATCAGCCCCAGCATTTT.

Comment on this clonotype: A much larger clone lies a single base off, so this may be a read error. The genes are TRBV7-9 and TRBJ1-2; D is unresolved. CDR3 size: 12 residues. From germline, CDR1 is SEHNR and CDR2 FQNEAQ (reference sequence). CDR3 in amino acids: CANSYANYGYTF. CDR3 DNA sequence: TGTGCCAACAGCTATGCTAACTATGGCTACACCTTC.